A selection of T cell receptor beta chains follows, all from one sample in a study of response to subunit inactivated influenza vaccine. Via MiXCR, TCRdb re-called the RT-PCR reads, giving one row per CDR3 protein. Of approximately 170,000 distinct CDR3 sequences listed, 13% to 15% are singletons. The starting material was CD8+ T cells sorted from PBMCs, obtained more than 4 days after vaccination. These TCRs come from a man in his fifties or sixties who received an inactivated influenza vaccine. Each CDR3 is given without its conserved first and last residue. Clone size is not always given. Where it is, it says once, few, many or a class for expanded clones.

V	J	size	CDR3
TRBV6-2/TRBV6-3	TRBJ2-3	-	ASSYSRPGTNTDTQY
TRBV3-1	TRBJ2-2	-	ASSQGKGDRTGELF
TRBV4-2	TRBJ2-3	few	ASSRLRGGDTQY
TRBV4-3	TRBJ2-3	-	ASSQDGWGRTSSTDTQY
TRBV30	TRBJ2-7	few	AWDGLAGGEQY
TRBV27	TRBJ1-1	-	ASSFFPISRKNTEAF
TRBV24-1	TRBJ2-5	-	ATSGDRGQETQY
TRBV4-3	TRBJ1-1	few	ASSRALGTEVGGTEAF
TRBV7-9	TRBJ1-1	-	ASSPAVNPLNTEAF
TRBV7-3	TRBJ1-1	-	ASSLWGGTEAF
TRBV20-1	TRBJ2-7	few	SARDLATSSYEQY
TRBV9	TRBJ2-3	many	ASSANLGLAGDTDTQY
TRBV30	TRBJ2-2	-	AWLVLTGELF
TRBV10-3	TRBJ2-2	-	AISGSGTSGSASNTGELF
TRBV6-2/TRBV6-3	TRBJ2-7	-	ASRLQTQGYEQY
TRBV5-5	TRBJ2-5	-	ASSLNLRLQETQY
TRBV9	TRBJ2-7	-	ASSVGTGLYEQY
TRBV7-9	TRBJ2-5	-	ASSPQLVREETQY
TRBV9	TRBJ2-7	few	ASSVSGDSSYEQY
TRBV2	TRBJ1-1	many	ASRAGGYTEAF
TRBV9	TRBJ2-1	-	ASSVHGAGNEQF
TRBV20-1	TRBJ2-7	-	SATLDRYPYEQY
TRBV6-5	TRBJ2-5	-	ASSYSIPGEGPVGETQY
TRBV4-2	TRBJ2-1	-	ASSQGSGSGYNEQF
TRBV7-6	TRBJ2-1	few	ASSFTLAGEFNEQF
TRBV28	TRBJ2-2	-	ASSLKQCGTGELF
TRBV6-2/TRBV6-3	TRBJ2-2	few	ASSYSEQLGRELF
TRBV12-3/TRBV12-4	TRBJ2-1	-	ASRFTSTGVEQF
TRBV24-1	TRBJ1-5	-	ATSKRTSNQPQH
TRBV12-3/TRBV12-4	TRBJ1-3	many	ASSFGTIY
TRBV20-1	TRBJ2-3	-	SAPEGLSADTQY
TRBV20-1	TRBJ2-7	few	SASRATYEQY
TRBV3-1	TRBJ2-7	-	ASSAPFGASYEQY
TRBV10-3	TRBJ2-3	-	AISEGDITDTQY
TRBV7-9	TRBJ2-7	-	ASSPTGSEQY
TRBV12-3/TRBV12-4	TRBJ2-6	-	ARCSPSAPSISGANVLT
TRBV4-3	TRBJ2-7	-	ASSQREGYEQY
TRBV7-3	TRBJ2-1	few	ASSSRTSAHNEQF
TRBV7-9	TRBJ2-3	-	ASSIPGTRDTQY
TRBV12-3/TRBV12-4	TRBJ1-1	few	ASSLVAGGGTEAF